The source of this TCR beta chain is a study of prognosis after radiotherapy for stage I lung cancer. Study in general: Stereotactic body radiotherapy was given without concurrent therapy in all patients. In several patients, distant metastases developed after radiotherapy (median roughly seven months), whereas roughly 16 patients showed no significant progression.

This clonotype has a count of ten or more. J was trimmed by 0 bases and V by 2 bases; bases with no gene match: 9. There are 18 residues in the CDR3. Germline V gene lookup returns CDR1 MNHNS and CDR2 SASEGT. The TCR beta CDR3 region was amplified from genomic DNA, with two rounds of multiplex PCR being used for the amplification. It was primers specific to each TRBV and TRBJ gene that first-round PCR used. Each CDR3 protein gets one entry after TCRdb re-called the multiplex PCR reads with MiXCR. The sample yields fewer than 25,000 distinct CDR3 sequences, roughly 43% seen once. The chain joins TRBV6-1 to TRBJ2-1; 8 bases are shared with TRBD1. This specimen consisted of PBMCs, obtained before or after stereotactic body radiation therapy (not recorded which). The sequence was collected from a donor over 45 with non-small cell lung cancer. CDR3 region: CASSERGRGPGSYNEQFF. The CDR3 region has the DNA TGTGCCAGCAGTGAAAGGGGCAGGGGGCCAGGCTCCTACAATGAGCAGTTCTTC.